The clone carrying this T cell receptor beta chain came up many times. Preparation of the TCRbeta library was carried out with unique molecular identifiers. MiXCR was run by TCRdb on the PCR reads, yielding one entry per CDR3 protein. The sample includes 400,000 to 550,000 distinct CDR3 sequences, roughly a tenth seen only once; the top ten take around 2.2%. The source of the sample is a study of T-cell reconstitution after alpha-beta-depleted transplantation in children. Trimming cost V 3 bases and J 0 bases, with 5 bases left between them. The CDR3 has 14 residues. Germline V CDR1 and CDR2: MDHEN, SYDVKM.

V usage is TRBV28 and J usage is TRBJ2-2; D gene uncertain. The receptor comes from a child between 2 and 9 years old with inherited bone marrow failure, due to receive a stem cell transplant. The sample was PBMCs, taken before TCRalphabeta/CD19-depleted stem cell transplant. The CDR3 reads CASSLFANTGELFF. In nucleotides, the CDR3 is TGTGCCAGCAGTTTGTTCGCGAACACCGGGGAGCTGTTTTTT.